A selection of T cell receptor beta chains follows, all from one sample in a study of blood T cell repertoires in COVID-19. Sequencing was performed with immunoSEQ multiplex PCR; in TCRdb, only in-frame clones are kept and a portion is missing. The top ten clones hold around 2.9% of a sample with fewer than 200,000 clones, roughly four fifths of them seen once. Sequenced input: peripheral blood. The receptors were sampled from a woman of 80 years or more with COVID-19, enrolled during active disease. CDR3s include the opening cysteine and the closing phenylalanine or tryptophan. A D gene is named only where the DNA matches it firmly. A row's size may be missing; if present it is once, few, many or a size class.

CDR3 DNA: TGTGCCAGCAGTGACTCCCCCTCCCAGCGGAGGGGTAATGAAAAACTGTTTTTT
CDR3 protein: CASSDSPSQRRGNEKLFF
J gene: TRBJ1-4
D gene: .
clone size: once
CDR3 length: 18
V gene: TRBV6-4

CDR3 DNA: TGTGCCAGCAGCTTAATGGGGGGCTACGAGCAGTACTTC
CDR3 protein: CASSLMGGYEQYF
J gene: TRBJ2-7
D gene: .
clone size: .
CDR3 length: 13
V gene: TRBV7-3

CDR3 DNA: TGTGCCAGTCAAGAAGCTTTCCACAATGAGCAGTTCTTC
CDR3 protein: CASQEAFHNEQFF
J gene: TRBJ2-1
D gene: .
clone size: .
CDR3 length: 13
V gene: TRBV19

CDR3 DNA: TGTGCCAGCAGCCAGGAGGCGGGCAGGGGGCCCACTGAAGCTTTCTTT
CDR3 protein: CASSQEAGRGPTEAFF
J gene: TRBJ1-1
D gene: TRBD1
clone size: .
CDR3 length: 16
V gene: TRBV3-1/TRBV3-2

CDR3 DNA: TGTGCCAGCAGCTTAAACAGGGCGGCCTACGAGCAGTACTTC
CDR3 protein: CASSLNRAAYEQYF
J gene: TRBJ2-7
D gene: .
clone size: .
CDR3 length: 14
V gene: TRBV7-3

CDR3 DNA: TGTGCCAGCACCCTCAGGGTCCCCTACAATGAGCAGTTCTTC
CDR3 protein: CASTLRVPYNEQFF
J gene: TRBJ2-1
D gene: .
clone size: .
CDR3 length: 14
V gene: TRBV27

CDR3 DNA: TGTGCCAGCAGTGAAGCGCAGGATTCACCCCTCCACTTT
CDR3 protein: CASSEAQDSPLHF
J gene: TRBJ1-6
D gene: .
clone size: .
CDR3 length: 13
V gene: TRBV2

CDR3 DNA: TGTGCCACCGGACTAGCGGGGGGACGCACAGATACGCAGTATTTT
CDR3 protein: CATGLAGGRTDTQYF
J gene: TRBJ2-3
D gene: TRBD2
clone size: .
CDR3 length: 15
V gene: TRBV2

CDR3 DNA: TGTGCCAGCAGTTTATTTACAGGAAAAGAGACCCAGTACTTC
CDR3 protein: CASSLFTGKETQYF
J gene: TRBJ2-5
D gene: .
clone size: .
CDR3 length: 14
V gene: TRBV28

CDR3 DNA: TGCGCCAGCAGCCGGGGACAGGCTAACAACTATGGCTACACCTTC
CDR3 protein: CASSRGQANNYGYTF
J gene: TRBJ1-2
D gene: TRBD1
clone size: .
CDR3 length: 15
V gene: TRBV4-1

CDR3 DNA: TGTGCCAGCAGCTTAGGGCCGACAGGGAATAATGGCTACACCTTC
CDR3 protein: CASSLGPTGNNGYTF
J gene: TRBJ1-2
D gene: TRBD1
clone size: .
CDR3 length: 15
V gene: TRBV7-2

CDR3 DNA: TGTGCCAGCAGCAAACCCACAAGCGGGGGGGCCACTGACAATGAGCAGTTCTTC
CDR3 protein: CASSKPTSGGATDNEQFF
J gene: TRBJ2-1
D gene: .
clone size: .
CDR3 length: 18
V gene: TRBV21-1

CDR3 DNA: TGCGCCAGCAGCTTGTCCCTCGGGATCACAGATACGCAGTATTTT
CDR3 protein: CASSLSLGITDTQYF
J gene: TRBJ2-3
D gene: .
clone size: .
CDR3 length: 15
V gene: TRBV5-1

CDR3 DNA: TGTGCCAGCAGACGGAGGACAGATACGCAGTATTTT
CDR3 protein: CASRRRTDTQYF
J gene: TRBJ2-3
D gene: .
clone size: once
CDR3 length: 12
V gene: TRBV6-6

CDR3 DNA: TGTGCCAGTGGTCAGGGTACCGGGGCCAACGTCCTGACTTTC
CDR3 protein: CASGQGTGANVLTF
J gene: TRBJ2-6
D gene: .
clone size: .
CDR3 length: 14
V gene: TRBV25-1

CDR3 DNA: TGTGCCAGCAGCCCGACAGGGGATGAAAAACTGTTTTTT
CDR3 protein: CASSPTGDEKLFF
J gene: TRBJ1-4
D gene: TRBD1
clone size: .
CDR3 length: 13
V gene: TRBV7-9

CDR3 DNA: TGCAGCGTTGGAGGTGGGGGCACTACGCAGTATTTT
CDR3 protein: CSVGGGGTTQYF
J gene: TRBJ2-3
D gene: .
clone size: .
CDR3 length: 12
V gene: TRBV29-1

CDR3 DNA: TGTGCCAGCAGCCAGGCACACCACACTGAAGCTTTCTTT
CDR3 protein: CASSQAHHTEAFF
J gene: TRBJ1-1
D gene: .
clone size: .
CDR3 length: 13
V gene: TRBV6-5

CDR3 DNA: TGTGCCAGCAGCGTTAGCGGGAGGTTTTACAATGAGCAGTTCTTC
CDR3 protein: CASSVSGRFYNEQFF
J gene: TRBJ2-1
D gene: TRBD2
clone size: once
CDR3 length: 15
V gene: TRBV9

CDR3 DNA: TGTGCCAGCAGCCAAGGGGCAGCAGGTTCCCAGTACTTC
CDR3 protein: CASSQGAAGSQYF
J gene: TRBJ2-5
D gene: .
clone size: .
CDR3 length: 13
V gene: TRBV14

CDR3 DNA: TGTGCCAGCAGCTTAGCGCCCAGGGGGTATTCCTACGAGCAGTACTTC
CDR3 protein: CASSLAPRGYSYEQYF
J gene: TRBJ2-7
D gene: TRBD1
clone size: few
CDR3 length: 16
V gene: TRBV7-9

CDR3 DNA: TGTGCCAGCAGTGAATCCGGGACAGGGCTGCTACTAACTGAAGCTTTCTTT
CDR3 protein: CASSESGTGLLLTEAFF
J gene: TRBJ1-1
D gene: TRBD1
clone size: .
CDR3 length: 17
V gene: TRBV25-1

CDR3 DNA: TGTGCCAGCAGCTCGACAGGGAAATCTGGAAACACCATATATTTT
CDR3 protein: CASSSTGKSGNTIYF
J gene: TRBJ1-3
D gene: TRBD1
clone size: .
CDR3 length: 15
V gene: TRBV11-2

CDR3 DNA: TGTGCCATCAGCCCGAGCAATTTCATGAACACTGAAGCTTTCTTT
CDR3 protein: CAISPSNFMNTEAFF
J gene: TRBJ1-1
D gene: .
clone size: .
CDR3 length: 15
V gene: TRBV10-3

CDR3 DNA: TGTGCCAGCAGTGACGGCGGAGCCACAGATACGCAGTATTTT
CDR3 protein: CASSDGGATDTQYF
J gene: TRBJ2-3
D gene: .
clone size: .
CDR3 length: 14
V gene: TRBV2

CDR3 DNA: TGTGCCAGCAGCTTAGATTGGGCAGTGGCCTATGGCTACACCTTC
CDR3 protein: CASSLDWAVAYGYTF
J gene: TRBJ1-2
D gene: .
clone size: .
CDR3 length: 15
V gene: TRBV11-2